The next 15 T cell receptor beta chains were all read from a single sample in a study of blood T cell repertoires in COVID-19. The repertoire was sequenced with immunoSEQ multiplex PCR; TCRdb's copy has only in-frame clones and lacks some. The sample has more than 70,000 clones, about nine tenths seen once. The sequenced material came from peripheral blood. These TCRs come from a middle-aged man with active or convalescent COVID-19.

This clone was recorded many times. The chain employs TRBV11-2 and TRBJ2-2; tentatively, D is TRBD1 (5 bases). CDR1 and CDR2 from the germline V gene are SGHAT and FQNNGV. The V end was cut by 3 bases, the J end by 1 base, with 9 bases between. The CDR3 is 15 residues long. The CDR3 DNA is TGTGCCAGCAGCTTCCCTGGACAGAACACCGGGGAGCTGTTTTTT. It translates to CASSFPGQNTGELFF.

The chain has TRBV5-6 and TRBJ2-1; 7 bases are a match to TRBD2. The J segment lost 4 bases and the V segment lost 4 bases, leaving 11 bases of the junction unmatched. Per the germline V gene, CDR1 is SGHDT and CDR2 is YYEEEE. The CDR3 is 16 residues long. In nucleotides, the CDR3 is TGTGCCAGCAGCCCTTTGGGGCTAGCGGAGTACAATGAGCAGTTCTTC. Its translation is CASSPLGLAEYNEQFF.

This clone was seen once. Written as DNA, the CDR3 is TGCGCCAGCAGACCGACATACAGGGGGCAAGAGACCCAGTACTTC. Its translation is CASRPTYRGQETQYF. The chain uses TRBV10-1 and TRBJ2-5, with TRBD1 identical over 8 bases. The V and J ends lost 6 bases and 2 bases, in that order; junction bases with no gene match: 8. Germline V gives CDR1 WNHNN, CDR2 SYGVQD (reference sequence). The CDR3 runs 15 residues.

This rearrangement joins TRBV9 to TRBJ1-3; D is ambiguous. Germline CDR1 SGDLS, CDR2 YYNGEE. The CDR3 is 14 amino acids. V was pared by 0 bases and J by 8 bases, with 12 bases between. The CDR3: CASSVAPERDTIYF. The CDR3, as DNA: TGTGCCAGCAGCGTAGCCCCCGAGCGGGACACCATATATTTT. The full variable domain, in which reference TRBV9 and TRBJ1-3 provide the parts outside the CDR3, is DSGVTQTPKHLITATGQRVTLRCSPRSGDLSVYWYQQSLDQGLQFLIQYYNGEERAKGNILERFSAQQFPDLHSELNLSSLELGDSALYFCASSVAPERDTIYFGEGSWLTVV.

Written as DNA, the CDR3 is TGTGCCAGCAGCCTGGCGTTCGTGGGGGGGGCTCTAGAGCAGTTCTTC. Its protein is CASSLAFVGGALEQFF. V is TRBV6-2 or TRBV6-3 and J is TRBJ2-1; D is perhaps TRBD2 (7 bases). This CDR3 region has 16 residues. With 6 bases removed from V and 10 bases from J, the gap between germline ends came to 25 bases. Germline CDR1 reads MNHEY; CDR2 reads SVGEGT.

The gene calls are TRBV5-4 and TRBJ2-3, with 9 bases identical to TRBD1. V was pared by 3 bases and J by 2 bases, with 7 bases of the junction left unmatched. The CDR3 is 16 residues long. Germline V gives CDR1 SGHNT, CDR2 YYREEE (reference sequence). This CDR3 is CASSYGTGPPTDTQYF. The CDR3 DNA is TGTGCCAGCAGCTACGGGACAGGGCCCCCCACAGATACGCAGTATTTT.

The rearrangement links TRBV6-4 to TRBJ1-4; D gene unclear. Germline CDR1 is MRHNA and CDR2 is SNTAGT. This CDR3 has 11 residues. Trimming shortened V by 7 bases and J by 7 bases, and 7 bases separated the two germline ends. CDR3 protein: CASINTEKLFF. The CDR3 DNA follows: TGTGCCAGCATTAACACTGAAAAACTGTTTTTT.

The chain is built from TRBV9 and TRBJ2-2; D gene uncertain. Trimming removed 4 bases from V and 0 bases from J, with 10 bases in between. Germline CDR1 and CDR2: SGDLS and YYNGEE. This CDR3 is built from 15 residues. This CDR3 reads CASSPPSANTGELFF. In DNA, the CDR3 is TGTGCCAGCAGCCCCCCCAGCGCGAACACCGGGGAGCTGTTTTTT. Full variable domain (outside the CDR3, taken from reference TRBV9 and TRBJ2-2): DSGVTQTPKHLITATGQRVTLRCSPRSGDLSVYWYQQSLDQGLQFLIQYYNGEERAKGNILERFSAQQFPDLHSELNLSSLELGDSALYFCASSPPSANTGELFFGEGSRLTVL.

The CDR3 sequence: CASSEAGTAIGNTIYF. CDR3 coding DNA: TGTGCCAGCAGTGAAGCCGGGACAGCAATAGGAAACACCATATATTTT. V usage is TRBV6-1 and J usage is TRBJ1-3; 7 bases fit TRBD1. Germline V gene data show CDR1 as MNHNS and CDR2 as SASEGT. V shed 0 bases, J shed 4 bases, and the junction held 6 bases outside the gene matches. This CDR3 contains 16 residues.

This rearrangement joins TRBV19 to TRBJ2-3, with D tentatively TRBD1 (6 bases). This CDR3 comprises 14 residues. Germline V gives CDR1 LNHDA, CDR2 SQIVND (reference sequence). Trimming left V 4 bases short and J 6 bases short, with 14 bases between. CDR3 region: CASSTSGAVDTQYF. CDR3 bases: TGTGCCAGTAGTACTTCAGGGGCGGTCGATACGCAGTATTTT.

The chain recombines TRBV5-1 with TRBJ2-1; D may be TRBD1 (5 bases). Trimming cost V 4 bases and J 4 bases, with 12 bases left between them. In germline, CDR1 is SGHRS, CDR2 YFSETQ. This CDR3 has 14 residues. CDR3 in DNA: TGCGCCAGCAGCGCCCCACAGGAGTACAATGAGCAGTTCTTC. Amino acids: CASSAPQEYNEQFF.

The V gene is TRBV3-1 (or the pseudogene TRBV3-2), the J gene TRBJ2-7, with TRBD1 identical over 9 bases. This CDR3 spans 16 amino acids. V trimming: 1 base; J trimming: 1 base; junction bases outside the gene matches: 5. CDR1 is LGHDT and CDR2 is YNNKEL in the germline V gene (reference sequence). CDR3 in amino acids: CASSQGSGTGSYEQYV. The CDR3 DNA is TGTGCCAGCAGCCAAGGTTCAGGGACAGGGTCCTACGAGCAGTACGTC.

The V and J genes are TRBV7-9 and TRBJ1-4, with a weak D call TRBD1 (6 bases). This CDR3 spans 14 amino acids. Germline lookup yields CDR1 SEHNR and CDR2 FQNEAQ (reference sequence). Trimming cost V 3 bases and J 8 bases, with 13 bases left between them. The CDR3 DNA reads TGTGCCAGCAGCTTCCGGGACACGGTAGAAAAACTGTTTTTT. Translated: CASSFRDTVEKLFF.

The chain carries TRBV19 and TRBJ2-3, with 9 bases fitting TRBD2. CDR1 is LNHDA, CDR2 SQIVND, per germline (reference sequence). Trimming cost V 2 bases and J 1 base; bases outside gene matches: 10. CDR3 length: 18 residues. In nucleotides, the CDR3 is TGTGCCAGTAGTATACCCCTCGGGATAGCGGGGGGCACAGATACGCAGTATTTT. Encoded protein: CASSIPLGIAGGTDTQYF. Based on the CDR3 plus reference TRBV19 and TRBJ2-3, the full variable domain is DGGITQSPKYLFRKEGQNVTLSCEQNLNHDAMYWYRQDPGQGLRLIYYSQIVNDFQKGDIAEGYSVSREKKESFPLTVTSAQKNPTAFYLCASSIPLGIAGGTDTQYFGPGTRLTVL.

The chain has TRBV7-7 and TRBJ1-2; TRBD1 might be the D (5 bases). This CDR3 has 15 residues. Trimming left V 1 base short and J 6 bases short, with 15 bases between. From germline, CDR1 is SSHAT and CDR2 FNYEAQ (reference sequence). CDR3 sequence reads: CASSLGGEGDDGYTF. Here the CDR3 DNA reads TGTGCCAGCAGCTTAGGGGGGGAAGGGGACGATGGCTACACCTTC. The entire variable domain, with the rest obtained from reference TRBV7-7 and TRBJ1-2, is as follows: GAGVSQSPRYKVTKRGQDVTLRCDPISSHATLYWYQQALGQGPEFLTYFNYEAQPDKSGLPSDRFSAERPEGSISTLTIQRTEQRDSAMYRCASSLGGEGDDGYTFGSGTRLTVV.